This T cell receptor beta chain emerged from a study of blood T cell repertoires in COVID-19. Across the whole study: COVID-19 samples, acute and convalescent, were from the United States, Italy and Spain. T cells, B-cell-depleted T cells, or PBMCs supplied cDNA or gDNA.

Germline loops: CDR1 LGHDT, CDR2 YNNKEL (reference sequence). This CDR3 is 16 amino acids long. V dropped 0 bases and J dropped 1; count of bases not matched to a gene: 4. In the source study's methods: Estimation of nucleated cell counts was performed using reference gene primer amplification. TCRdb's copy holds only in-frame clones and misses some; the assay was immunoSEQ multiplex PCR. The DNA gave D and trimming, while V, J and clone size come from that table. Of roughly 230,000 clones detected, 85% appear once; the ten largest clones hold roughly 5%. This sequence was found in a man in his fifties with COVID-19, enrolled during active disease. The specimen sequenced was peripheral blood. The chain combines TRBV3-1 (or the pseudogene TRBV3-2) with TRBJ2-7, with TRBD1 identical over 9 bases. CDR3 in amino acids: CASSQEAGQGSYEQYF. Here the CDR3 DNA reads TGTGCCAGCAGCCAAGAAGCGGGACAGGGATCCTACGAGCAGTACTTC.